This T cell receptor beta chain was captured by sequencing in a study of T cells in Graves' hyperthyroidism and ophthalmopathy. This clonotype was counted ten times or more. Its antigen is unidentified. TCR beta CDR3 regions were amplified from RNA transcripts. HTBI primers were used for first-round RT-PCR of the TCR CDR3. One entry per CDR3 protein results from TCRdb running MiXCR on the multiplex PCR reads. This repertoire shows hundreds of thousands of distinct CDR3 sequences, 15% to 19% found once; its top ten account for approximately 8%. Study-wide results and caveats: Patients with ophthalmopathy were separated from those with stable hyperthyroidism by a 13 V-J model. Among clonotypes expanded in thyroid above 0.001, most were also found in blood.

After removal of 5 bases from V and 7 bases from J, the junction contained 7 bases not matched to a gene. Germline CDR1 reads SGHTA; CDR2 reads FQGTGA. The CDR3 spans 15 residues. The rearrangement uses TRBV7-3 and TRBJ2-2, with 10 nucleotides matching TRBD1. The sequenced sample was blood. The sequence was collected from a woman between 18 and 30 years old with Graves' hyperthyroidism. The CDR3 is CASSRDRGSGGELFF. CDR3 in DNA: TGTGCCAGCAGCCGGGACAGGGGTTCTGGCGGGGAGCTGTTTTTT.